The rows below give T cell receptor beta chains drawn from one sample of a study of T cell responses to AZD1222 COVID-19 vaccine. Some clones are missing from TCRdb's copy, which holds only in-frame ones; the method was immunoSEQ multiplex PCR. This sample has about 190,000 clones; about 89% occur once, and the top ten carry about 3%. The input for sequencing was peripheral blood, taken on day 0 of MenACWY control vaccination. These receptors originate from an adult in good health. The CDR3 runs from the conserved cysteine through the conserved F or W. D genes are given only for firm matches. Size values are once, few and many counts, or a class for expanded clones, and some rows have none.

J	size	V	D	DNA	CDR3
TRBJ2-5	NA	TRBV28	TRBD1	TGTGCCAGCAGTTCACAGGGGGCGGAGGAGACCCAGTACTTC	CASSSQGAEETQYF
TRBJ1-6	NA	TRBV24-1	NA	TGTGCCACCAGTGATTCGTCCGAGGGTTATAATTCACCCCTCCACTTT	CATSDSSEGYNSPLHF
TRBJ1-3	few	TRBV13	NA	TGTGCCAGCAGCTTAGCGGCTGGAAACACCATATATTTT	CASSLAAGNTIYF
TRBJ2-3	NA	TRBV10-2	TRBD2	TGCGCCAGGAGACTAGCGGGAGGGCCTACAGATACGCAGTATTTT	CARRLAGGPTDTQYF
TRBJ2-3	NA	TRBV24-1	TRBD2	TGTGCCACCAGTGATCGGACTAGCGGCCTCCAGGATACGCAGTATTTT	CATSDRTSGLQDTQYF
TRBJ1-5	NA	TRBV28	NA	TGTGCCAGCACTTACAGTGCGGTGGGTCAGCCCCAGCATTTT	CASTYSAVGQPQHF
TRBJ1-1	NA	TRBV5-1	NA	TGCGCCAGCAGCTTGACGAGGAAGACCACTGAAGCTTTCTTT	CASSLTRKTTEAFF
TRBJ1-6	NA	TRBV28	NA	TGTGCCAGCAGTTTAGGCGGCAGGCTTAATTCACCCCTCCACTTT	CASSLGGRLNSPLHF
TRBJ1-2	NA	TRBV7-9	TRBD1	TGTGCCAGCAGCTTCACGGCAGGGGGCCTAGGTGGCTACACCTTC	CASSFTAGGLGGYTF
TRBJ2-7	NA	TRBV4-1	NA	TGCGCCAGCAGCCAAGTTCTTAGCGGTACCTACGAGCAGTACTTC	CASSQVLSGTYEQYF
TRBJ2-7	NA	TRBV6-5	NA	TGTGCCAGCAGCGAGGGGCCGGTCTCCTACGAGCAGTACTTC	CASSEGPVSYEQYF
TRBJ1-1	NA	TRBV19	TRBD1	TGTGCCAGTAGTATTTCCGCGGGGCAGGGGGCAAACACTGAAGCTTTCTTT	CASSISAGQGANTEAFF
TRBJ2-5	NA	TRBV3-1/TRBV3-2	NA	TGTGCCAGCAGCCAAGATCTTGAGACCCAGTACTTC	CASSQDLETQYF
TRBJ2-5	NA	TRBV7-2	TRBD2	TGTGCCAGCAGCTCGCTAGCGGGGTCAACAGAGACCCAGTACTTC	CASSSLAGSTETQYF
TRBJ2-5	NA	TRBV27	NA	TGTGCCAGCAGTTTATCGGTCGGGGTCGAGACCCAGTACTTC	CASSLSVGVETQYF
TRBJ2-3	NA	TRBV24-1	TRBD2	TGTGCCACCAGTGATTTAAGGAGCGGGAGGGCCACGCAGTATTTT	CATSDLRSGRATQYF
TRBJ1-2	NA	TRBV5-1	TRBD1	TGCGCCAGCAGCACCGGACAGGGGAGCAAGGTCACCTTC	CASSTGQGSKVTF
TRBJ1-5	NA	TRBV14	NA	TGTGCCAGCAGCCCGGGGAACAATCAGCCCCAGCATTTT	CASSPGNNQPQHF
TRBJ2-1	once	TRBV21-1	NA	TGTGCCAGCAGCAAAGGCTGGAATCACAATGAGCAGTTCTTC	CASSKGWNHNEQFF
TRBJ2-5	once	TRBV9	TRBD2	TGTGCCAGCAGCTGGACTAGCGGGAGTGGAGAGACCCAGTACTTC	CASSWTSGSGETQYF
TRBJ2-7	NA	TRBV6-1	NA	TGTGCCAGCAGTGAAGGGTTCCACGAGCAGTACTTC	CASSEGFHEQYF
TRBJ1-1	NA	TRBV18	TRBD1	TGTGCCAGCGAACAGGGGAAGAACACTGAAGCTTTCTTT	CASEQGKNTEAFF
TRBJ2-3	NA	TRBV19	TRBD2	TGTGCCAGTAGCCAGCGGGGGGCGGGTACGACAGATACGCAGTATTTT	CASSQRGAGTTDTQYF
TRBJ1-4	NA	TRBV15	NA	TGTGCCACCAGCATCGAGAGGACTACGAATCAAAAACTGTTTTTT	CATSIERTTNQKLFF
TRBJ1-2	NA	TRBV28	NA	TGTGCCAGTTTCACGCTTGGGCCCTATGGCTACACCTTC	CASFTLGPYGYTF
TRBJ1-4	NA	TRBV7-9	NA	TGTGCCAGCAGCTTGCTAGGGAATGAAAAACTGTTTTTT	CASSLLGNEKLFF
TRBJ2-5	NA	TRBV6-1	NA	TGTGCCAGCAGTGAATTTGGCGGCCCGGGGGAGACCCAGTACTTC	CASSEFGGPGETQYF
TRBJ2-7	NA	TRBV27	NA	TGTGCCAGCAGCTGGACGAGGTCTCGCGAGCAGTACTTC	CASSWTRSREQYF
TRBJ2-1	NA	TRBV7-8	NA	TGTGCCAGCAGCTCGCTTGGGGCCCTACCGTACAATGAGCAGTTCTTC	CASSSLGALPYNEQFF
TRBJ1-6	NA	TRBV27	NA	TGTGCCAGCAGTCCTAACCCTTCGGGGCAGGGATCACCCCTCCACTTT	CASSPNPSGQGSPLHF
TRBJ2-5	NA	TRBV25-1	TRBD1	TGTGCCAGCAGTCCGGGACAGGGGCGGCAAGAGACCCAGTACTTC	CASSPGQGRQETQYF
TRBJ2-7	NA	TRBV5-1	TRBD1	TGCGCCAGCAGCTCACTCGGACAGGGAACCGAGCAGTACTTC	CASSSLGQGTEQYF
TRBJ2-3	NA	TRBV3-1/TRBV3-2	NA	TGTGCCAGCAGCCAACAGGGATTCACAGATACGCAGTATTTT	CASSQQGFTDTQYF
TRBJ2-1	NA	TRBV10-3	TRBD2	TGTGCCATCAGCCCGAGCGTGGGGGGGGGTTACAATGAGCAGTTCTTC	CAISPSVGGGYNEQFF
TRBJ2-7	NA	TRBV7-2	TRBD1	TGTGCCAGCAGCTTAACTTGGGACAGGAAGTACGAGCAGTACTTC	CASSLTWDRKYEQYF
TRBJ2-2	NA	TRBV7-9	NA	TGTGCCAGCAGCGATATTACCGGGACGATGGGCACCGGGGAGCTGTTTTTT	CASSDITGTMGTGELFF
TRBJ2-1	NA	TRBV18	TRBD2	TGTGCCAGCTCCCGACTTCGCGGGGGGTCAAGCAATGAGCAGTTCTTC	CASSRLRGGSSNEQFF
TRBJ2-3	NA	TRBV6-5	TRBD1	TGTGCCAGCGGGAAGGGGGCCGATACGCAGTATTTT	CASGKGADTQYF
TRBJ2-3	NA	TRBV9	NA	TGTGCCAGCAGCCCCGGACAGGGAGGGAGCACAGATACGCAGTATTTT	CASSPGQGGSTDTQYF
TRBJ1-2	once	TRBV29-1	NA	TGCAGCGTTACTAATACTAGTAACTATGGCTACACCTTC	CSVTNTSNYGYTF
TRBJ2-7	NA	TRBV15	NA	TGTGCCACCAGCAGAGGGGTCGACAGCTCCTACGAGCAGTACTTC	CATSRGVDSSYEQYF
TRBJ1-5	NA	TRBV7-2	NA	TGTGCCAGCAGCTTAGACGGGGGCGGCAATCAGCCCCAGCATTTT	CASSLDGGGNQPQHF
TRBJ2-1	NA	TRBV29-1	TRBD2	TGCAGCGTTGGTCCAGCGGGAGTGGGCAATGAGCAGTTCTTC	CSVGPAGVGNEQFF
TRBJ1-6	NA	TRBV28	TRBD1	TGTGCCAGCAGTTTATGGTCCGGGACAGGGCCGAATTCACCCCTCCACTTT	CASSLWSGTGPNSPLHF
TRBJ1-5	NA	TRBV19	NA	TGTGCCAGCTTAGCGTGGGCAGGGCGATCGGCTCAGCCCCAGCATTTT	CASLAWAGRSAQPQHF
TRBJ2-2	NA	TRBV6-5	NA	TGTGCCAGCAGTTTTCAGGAGGACACCGGGGAGCTGTTTTTT	CASSFQEDTGELFF
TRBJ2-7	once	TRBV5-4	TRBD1	TGTGCCAGCAGCTTAGGACAGGTTAGCTCCTACGAGCAGTACTTC	CASSLGQVSSYEQYF
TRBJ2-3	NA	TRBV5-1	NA	TGCGCCAGCAGCGTCGGAGGCGGGAGCACAGATACGCAGTATTTT	CASSVGGGSTDTQYF
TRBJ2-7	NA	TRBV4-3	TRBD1	TGCGCCAGCAGCGAGGACAGGGACTACGAGCAGTACTTC	CASSEDRDYEQYF
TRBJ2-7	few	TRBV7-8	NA	TGTGCCAGCTCTAGGGGGGCTAACTCCTACGAGCAGTACTTC	CASSRGANSYEQYF
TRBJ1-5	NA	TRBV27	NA	TGTGCCAGCAGTTTATCCCTCAATCAGCCCCAGCATTTT	CASSLSLNQPQHF
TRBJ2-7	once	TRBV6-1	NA	TGTGCCAGCAGTGAAAGGGGTGGGTACTACGAGCAGTACTTC	CASSERGGYYEQYF
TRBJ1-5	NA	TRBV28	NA	TGTGCCAGCAACAGGCAGCCCCAGCATTTT	CASNRQPQHF
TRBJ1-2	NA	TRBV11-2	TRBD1	TGTGCCAGCAGCAATCCGGGACAGGGCGGACACACCTTC	CASSNPGQGGHTF